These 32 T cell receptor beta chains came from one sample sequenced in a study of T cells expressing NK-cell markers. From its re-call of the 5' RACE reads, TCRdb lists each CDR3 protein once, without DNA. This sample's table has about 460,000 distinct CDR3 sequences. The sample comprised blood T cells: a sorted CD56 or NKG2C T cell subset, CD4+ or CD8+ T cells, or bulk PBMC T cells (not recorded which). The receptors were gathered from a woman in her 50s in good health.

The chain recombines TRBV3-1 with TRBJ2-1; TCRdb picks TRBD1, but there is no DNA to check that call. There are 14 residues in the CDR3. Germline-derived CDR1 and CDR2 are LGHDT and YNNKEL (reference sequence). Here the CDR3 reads CASSLQGSYNEQFF.

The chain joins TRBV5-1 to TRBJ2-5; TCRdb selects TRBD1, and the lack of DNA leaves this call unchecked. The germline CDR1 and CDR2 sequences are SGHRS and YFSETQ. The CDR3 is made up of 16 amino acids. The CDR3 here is CASSLRAGWLQETQYF.

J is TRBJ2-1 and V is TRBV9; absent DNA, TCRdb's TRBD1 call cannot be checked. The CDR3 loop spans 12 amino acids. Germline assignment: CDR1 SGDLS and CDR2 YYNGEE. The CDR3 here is CASSARGDEQFF.

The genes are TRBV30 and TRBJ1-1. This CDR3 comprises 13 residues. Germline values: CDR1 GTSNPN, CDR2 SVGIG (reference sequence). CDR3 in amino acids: CAWSVGRDTEAFF.

The CDR3 is CASSLRGGDRASGANVLTF. V and J are TRBV11-2 and TRBJ2-6; TCRdb picks TRBD2, but there is no DNA to check that call. The germline V gene encodes CDR1 SGHAT and CDR2 FQNNGV. CDR3 length: 19 amino acids. The full variable domain, rest sourced from reference TRBV11-2 and TRBJ2-6, is EAGVAQSPRYKIIEKRQSVAFWCNPISGHATLYWYQQILGQGPKLLIQFQNNGVVDDSQLPKDRFSAERLKGVDSTLKIQPAKLEDSAVYLCASSLRGGDRASGANVLTFGAGSRLTVL.

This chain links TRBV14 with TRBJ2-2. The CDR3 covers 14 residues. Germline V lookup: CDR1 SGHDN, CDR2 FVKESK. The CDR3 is CASSLNPNTAELFF.

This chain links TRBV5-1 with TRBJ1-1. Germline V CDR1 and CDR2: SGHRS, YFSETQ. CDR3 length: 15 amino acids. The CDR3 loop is CASSLGQGGVTEAFF.

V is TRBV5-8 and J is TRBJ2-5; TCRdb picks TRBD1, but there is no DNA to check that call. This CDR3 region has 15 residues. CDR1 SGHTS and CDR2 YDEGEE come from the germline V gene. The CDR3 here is CASSLSFRGRGTQYF.

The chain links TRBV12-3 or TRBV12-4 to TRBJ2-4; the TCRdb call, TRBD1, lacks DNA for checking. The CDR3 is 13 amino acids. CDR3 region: CASTQRGGARQYF.

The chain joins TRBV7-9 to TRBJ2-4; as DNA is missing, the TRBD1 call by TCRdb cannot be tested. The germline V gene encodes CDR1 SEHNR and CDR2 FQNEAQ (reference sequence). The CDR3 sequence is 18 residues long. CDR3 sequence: CASSSTRAGALAKNIQYF.

CDR3 sequence: CSVVRDGSPYNEQFF. V is TRBV29-1 and J is TRBJ2-1; as DNA is missing, the TRBD1 call by TCRdb cannot be tested. This CDR3 contains 15 residues. The V gene's germline CDR1 is SQVTM and CDR2 ANQGSEA.

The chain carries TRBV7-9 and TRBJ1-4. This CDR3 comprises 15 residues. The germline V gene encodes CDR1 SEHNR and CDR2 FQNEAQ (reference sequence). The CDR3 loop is CASSLGVPTAEKLFF.

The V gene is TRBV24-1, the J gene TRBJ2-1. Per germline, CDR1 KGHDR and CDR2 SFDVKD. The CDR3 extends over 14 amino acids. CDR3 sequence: CATSDLDGYNEQFF.

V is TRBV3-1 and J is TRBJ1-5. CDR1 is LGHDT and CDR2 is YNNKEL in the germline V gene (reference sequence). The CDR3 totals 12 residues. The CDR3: CASSEGTQPQHF.

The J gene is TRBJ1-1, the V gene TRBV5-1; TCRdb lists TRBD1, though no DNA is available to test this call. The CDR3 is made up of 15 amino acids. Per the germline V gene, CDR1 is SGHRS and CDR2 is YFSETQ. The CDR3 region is CASSLKQGASAEAFF. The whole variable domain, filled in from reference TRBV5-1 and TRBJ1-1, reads KAGVTQTPRYLIKTRGQQVTLSCSPISGHRSVSWYQQTPGQGLQFLFEYFSETQRNKGNFPGRFSGRQFSNSRSEMNVSTLELGDSALYLCASSLKQGASAEAFFGQGTRLTVV.

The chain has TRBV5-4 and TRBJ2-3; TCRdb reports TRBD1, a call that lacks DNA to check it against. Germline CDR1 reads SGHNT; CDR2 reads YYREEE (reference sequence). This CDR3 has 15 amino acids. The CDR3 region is CASSFTGRGADTQYF.

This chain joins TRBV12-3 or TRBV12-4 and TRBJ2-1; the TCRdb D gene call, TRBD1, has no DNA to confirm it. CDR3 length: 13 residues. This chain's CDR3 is CASSLNGRGEQFF.

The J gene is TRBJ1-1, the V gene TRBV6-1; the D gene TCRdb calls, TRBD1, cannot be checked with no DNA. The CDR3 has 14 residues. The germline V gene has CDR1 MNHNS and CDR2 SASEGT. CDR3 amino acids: CASRPGPANTEAFF.

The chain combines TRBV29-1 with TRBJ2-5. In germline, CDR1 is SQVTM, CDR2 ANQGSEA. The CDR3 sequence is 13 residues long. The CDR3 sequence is CSVEVAFQETQYF.

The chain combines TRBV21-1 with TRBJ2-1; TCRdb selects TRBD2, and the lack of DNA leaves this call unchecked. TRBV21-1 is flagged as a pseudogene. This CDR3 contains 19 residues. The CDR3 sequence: CASSKDRTSGKRYYNEQFF.

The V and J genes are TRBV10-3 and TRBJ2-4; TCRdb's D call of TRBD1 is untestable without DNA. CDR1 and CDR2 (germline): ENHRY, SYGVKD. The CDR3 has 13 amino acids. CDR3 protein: CAISMGQGGIQYF.

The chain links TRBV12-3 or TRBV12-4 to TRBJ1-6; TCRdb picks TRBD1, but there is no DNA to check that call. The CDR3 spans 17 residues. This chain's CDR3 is CASSPDRGGSYNSPLHF.

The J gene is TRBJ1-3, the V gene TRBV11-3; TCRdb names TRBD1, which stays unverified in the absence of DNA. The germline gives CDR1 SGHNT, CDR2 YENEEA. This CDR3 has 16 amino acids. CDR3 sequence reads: CASSSTGGPAGNTIYF.

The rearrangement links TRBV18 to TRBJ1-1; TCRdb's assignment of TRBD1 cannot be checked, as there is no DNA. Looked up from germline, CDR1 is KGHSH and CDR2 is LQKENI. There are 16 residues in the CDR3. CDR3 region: CASSTYPTGEGTEAFF.

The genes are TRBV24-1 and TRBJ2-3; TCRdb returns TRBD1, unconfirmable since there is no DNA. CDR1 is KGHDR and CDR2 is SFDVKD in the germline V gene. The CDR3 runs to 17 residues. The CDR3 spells CATSDPSKGRTTDTQYF.

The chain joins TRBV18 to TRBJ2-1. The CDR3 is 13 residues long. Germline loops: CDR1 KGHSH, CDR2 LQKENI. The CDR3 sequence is CASSHPASYEQFF.

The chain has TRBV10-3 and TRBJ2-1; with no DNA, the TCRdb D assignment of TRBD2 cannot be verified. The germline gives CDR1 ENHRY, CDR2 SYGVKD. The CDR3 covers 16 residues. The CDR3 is CATLPTSPSSYNEQFF.

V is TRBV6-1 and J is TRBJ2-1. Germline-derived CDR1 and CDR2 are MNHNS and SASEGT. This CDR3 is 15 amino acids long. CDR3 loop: CASKTQWDSYNEQFF.

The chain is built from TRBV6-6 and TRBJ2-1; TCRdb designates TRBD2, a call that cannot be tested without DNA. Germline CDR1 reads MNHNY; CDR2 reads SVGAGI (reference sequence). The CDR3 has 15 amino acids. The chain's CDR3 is CASLLGLASYNEQFF.

This CDR3 is CASSLTGTSLLSGANVLTF. The J gene is TRBJ2-6, the V gene TRBV7-2; with no DNA, the TCRdb D assignment of TRBD2 cannot be verified. The germline V gene encodes CDR1 SGHTA and CDR2 FQGNSA. The CDR3 runs 19 residues. Full variable domain (rest looked up from reference TRBV7-2 and TRBJ2-6): GAGVSQSPSNKVTEKGKDVELRCDPISGHTALYWYRQSLGQGLEFLIYFQGNSAPDKSGLPSDRFSAERTGGSVSTLTIQRTQQEDSAVYLCASSLTGTSLLSGANVLTFGAGSRLTVL.

CDR3 loop: CASSLSDGDTQYF. The chain has TRBV3-1 and TRBJ2-3. Germline values: CDR1 LGHDT, CDR2 YNNKEL (reference sequence). The CDR3 is 13 residues long.

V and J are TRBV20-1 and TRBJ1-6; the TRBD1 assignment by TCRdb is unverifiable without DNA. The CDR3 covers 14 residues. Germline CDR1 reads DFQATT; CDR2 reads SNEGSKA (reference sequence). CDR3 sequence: CSATAGQGNSPLHF.